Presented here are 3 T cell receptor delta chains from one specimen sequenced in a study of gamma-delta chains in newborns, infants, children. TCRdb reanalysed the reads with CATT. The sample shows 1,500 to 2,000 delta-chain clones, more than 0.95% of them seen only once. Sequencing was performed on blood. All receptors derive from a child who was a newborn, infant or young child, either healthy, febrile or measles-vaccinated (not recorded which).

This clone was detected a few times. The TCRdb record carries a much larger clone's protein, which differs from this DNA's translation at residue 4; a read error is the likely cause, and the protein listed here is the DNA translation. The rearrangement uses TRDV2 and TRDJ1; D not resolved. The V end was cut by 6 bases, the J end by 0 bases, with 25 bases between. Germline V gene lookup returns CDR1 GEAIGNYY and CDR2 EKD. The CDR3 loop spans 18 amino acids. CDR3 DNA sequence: TGTGCCTGTAACCCCGTGGGCAGTTCGGAAGGGAACACCGATAAACTCATCTTT. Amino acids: CACNPVGSSEGNTDKLIF.

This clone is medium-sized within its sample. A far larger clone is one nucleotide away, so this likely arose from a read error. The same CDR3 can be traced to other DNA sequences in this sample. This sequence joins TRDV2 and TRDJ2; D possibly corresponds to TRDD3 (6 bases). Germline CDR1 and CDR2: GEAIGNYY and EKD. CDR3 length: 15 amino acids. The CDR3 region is CACDTVGASGEQLFF. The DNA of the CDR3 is TGTGCCTGCGACACCGTGGGGGCCTCGGGAGAACAACTCTTCTTT.

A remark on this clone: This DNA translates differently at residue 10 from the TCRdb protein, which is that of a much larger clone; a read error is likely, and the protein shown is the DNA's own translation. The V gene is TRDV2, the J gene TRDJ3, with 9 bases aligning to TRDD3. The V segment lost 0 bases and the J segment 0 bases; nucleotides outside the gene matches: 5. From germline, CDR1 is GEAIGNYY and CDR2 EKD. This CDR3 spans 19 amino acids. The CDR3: CACDTVLGDGSWDTRQMFF. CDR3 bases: TGTGCCTGTGACACCGTACTGGGGGACGGCTCCTGGGACACCCGACAGATGTTTTTC.